The 10 T cell receptor beta chains below all came from one sample that was sequenced in a study of shared clonotypes between healthy human individuals. Generated by immunoSEQ multiplex PCR, the TCRdb table keeps only in-frame clones and is missing some. The repertoire includes 2 million to 2.5 million clones, roughly 90% of them detected once, and 0.3% to 0.4% sits in the top ten. The sequenced sample was naive CD4+ T cells from PBMCs. Subset of the sample: CD45RA+ positively selected. The receptors originated from a man aged 18 to 30 in good health. Some clones in this sample may be carry-over from other donors' samples.

The V and J genes are TRBV9 and TRBJ2-7; D tentatively fits TRBD1 or TRBD2 (5 bases each). In germline, CDR1 is SGDLS, CDR2 YYNGEE. This CDR3 has 15 residues. Trimming left V 0 bases short and J 0 bases short, with 10 bases between. CDR3 nucleotides: TGTGCCAGCAGCGTAGCGGGACGGTCCTCCTACGAGCAGTACTTC. It is translated as CASSVAGRSSYEQYF.

In regard to this clone: This sample includes further DNA sequences coding for the same CDR3. The chain joins TRBV29-1 to TRBJ1-1, with D possibly TRBD1 on 5 matching bases. The germline V and J ends were trimmed by 7 bases and 0 bases, with 12 bases remaining between them. The CDR3 covers 13 residues. CDR1 is SQVTM and CDR2 is ANQGSEA in the germline V gene. The CDR3: CSAAGQMNTEAFF. The CDR3 DNA is TGCAGCGCCGCGGGGCAGATGAACACTGAAGCTTTCTTT. Based on the CDR3 plus reference TRBV29-1 and TRBJ1-1, the full variable domain is SAVISQKPSRDICQRGTSLTIQCQVDSQVTMMFWYRQQPGQSLTLIATANQGSEATYESGFVIDKFPISRPNLTFSTLTVSNMSPEDSSIYLCSAAGQMNTEAFFGQGTRLTVV.

The genes are TRBV28 and TRBJ1-5; D unresolved. V shed 8 bases and J shed 1 base, with 12 bases lying between them. Germline V lookup: CDR1 MDHEN, CDR2 SYDVKM. The CDR3 spans 14 residues. CDR3 nucleotides: TGTGCCAGCCGGTATGGGTTCAGCAATCAGCCCCAGCATTTT. It codes for CASRYGFSNQPQHF. Together with reference TRBV28 and TRBJ1-5, the CDR3 gives the full variable domain: DVKVTQSSRYLVKRTGEKVFLECVQDMDHENMFWYRQDPGLGLRLIYFSYDVKMKEKGDIPEGYSVSREKKERFSLILESASTNQTSMYLCASRYGFSNQPQHFGDGTRLSIL.

This clone has a single count. The gene calls are TRBV5-4 and TRBJ2-1; D may be TRBD1 (6 bases). This CDR3 has 12 residues. Germline values: CDR1 SGHNT, CDR2 YYREEE (reference sequence). With 1 base removed from V and 11 bases from J, the gap between germline ends came to 10 bases. CDR3 region: CASSLQGPKQFF. Here the CDR3 DNA reads TGTGCCAGCAGCTTGCAGGGGCCAAAGCAGTTCTTC.

The CDR3 nucleotides read TGTGCCAGCAGGGGGGGGGCGTCCTACGAGCAGTACTTC. Its translation: CASRGGASYEQYF. This chain connects TRBV6-1 to TRBJ2-7, with a possible D match to TRBD2 (7 bases). Deletions cut 6 bases from V and 1 base from J, with 10 bases between. The CDR3 spans 13 residues. Germline values: CDR1 MNHNS, CDR2 SASEGT.

V gene TRBV28 combines with J gene TRBJ2-5; D gene ambiguous. The DNA end favors TRBJ2-7, so the J call may be wrong. The CDR3 length is 13 residues. The V gene's germline CDR1 is MDHEN and CDR2 SYDVKM. CDR3 residues: CASESSNAYEQYF. The CDR3, as DNA: TGTGCCAGCGAATCGTCGAATGCCTACGAGCAGTACTTC.

V gene TRBV28 combines with J gene TRBJ1-5; tentative D call: TRBD1 (6 bases). The CDR3 runs 15 residues. V lost 7 bases, J lost 2 bases, and 15 bases lay in between. Germline loops: CDR1 MDHEN, CDR2 SYDVKM. CDR3: CASIWSRGGNQPQHF. The CDR3 nucleotides read TGTGCCAGCATTTGGAGCAGGGGAGGCAATCAGCCCCAGCATTTT.

This chain uses TRBV20-1 with TRBJ2-1; no clear D. V lost 5 bases and J 8 bases, leaving 7 bases between the germline ends. CDR3 length: 10 amino acids. CDR1 and CDR2 (germline): DFQATT, SNEGSKA (reference sequence). CDR3 residues: CSARLYEQFF. CDR3 sequence (DNA): TGCAGTGCTCGACTGTATGAGCAGTTCTTC.

This clone was seen a few times. Other DNA sequences from this sample encode an identical CDR3 as well. This chain uses TRBV5-1 with TRBJ2-1; D may correspond to TRBD1 or TRBD2 (5 bases each). CDR1 is SGHRS, CDR2 YFSETQ, per germline. V was trimmed by 0 bases and J by 0 bases, leaving 10 bases between them. This CDR3 comprises 16 residues. This CDR3 reads CASSLAAGSSYNEQFF. The CDR3 DNA sequence: TGCGCCAGCAGCTTGGCCGCAGGGAGCTCCTACAATGAGCAGTTCTTC.

The chain is built from TRBV27 and TRBJ1-2; 8 bases match TRBD1. The CDR3 is made up of 14 amino acids. V was clipped by 5 bases and J by 7 bases; unmatched bases: 9. CDR1 is MNHEY and CDR2 is SMNVEV in the germline V gene (reference sequence). The CDR3 sequence: CASSDLGQGSGYTF. CDR3 DNA: TGTGCCAGCAGTGACCTTGGACAGGGAAGTGGCTACACCTTC.